The sequence of this T cell receptor (beta chain) was determined in a study of blood T cell repertoires in COVID-19. The wider study: Nucleic acid was either cDNA or gDNA, and it came from T cells, B-cell-depleted T cells, or PBMCs.

Germline trimming cut 4 bases from V and 5 bases from J; bases unmatched to any gene: 8. The CDR3 consists of 15 residues. CDR1 MRHNA and CDR2 SNTAGT come from the germline V gene. Data came from immunoSEQ multiplex PCR; TCRdb stores just in-frame clones and leaves some out. The data show around 150,000 clones, around 80% seen once. This clonotype originated in a woman aged 80 or over in a cohort sampled during active or convalescent COVID-19. The rearrangement links TRBV6-4 to TRBJ2-1, with TRBD1 matching over 7 bases. Sequenced sample: peripheral blood. The CDR3 region is CASSAGGTLNNEQFF. CDR3 DNA sequence: TGTGCCAGCAGTGCAGGGGGTACGCTTAACAATGAGCAGTTCTTC.